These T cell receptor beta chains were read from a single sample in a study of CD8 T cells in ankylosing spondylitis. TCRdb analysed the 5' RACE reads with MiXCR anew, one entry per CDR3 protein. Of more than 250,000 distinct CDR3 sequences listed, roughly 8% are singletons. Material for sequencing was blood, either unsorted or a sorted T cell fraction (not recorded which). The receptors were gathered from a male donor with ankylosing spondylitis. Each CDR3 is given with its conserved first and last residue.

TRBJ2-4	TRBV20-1	CSAGDLAKNIQYF
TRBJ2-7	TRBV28	CASHKSGTSGNFRSYEQYF
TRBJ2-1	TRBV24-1	CATSASGVYNEQFF
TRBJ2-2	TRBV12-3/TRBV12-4	CASSSGLGDTGELFF
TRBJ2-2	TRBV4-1	CASSQRTGTGELFF
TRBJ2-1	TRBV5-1	CASSLRQGPSYNEQFF
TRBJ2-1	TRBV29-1	CSVAGINEQFF
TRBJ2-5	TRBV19	CASSMASGGETQYF
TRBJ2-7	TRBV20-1	CSARDLSGRVDEQYF
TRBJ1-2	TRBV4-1	CASSPTGGAAGYTF
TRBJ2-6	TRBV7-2	CASSQTTPTNVLTF